The present TCR beta chain was sequenced within a study of cytomegalovirus exposure and HLA in healthy donors. About this clone: What it recognizes is unknown.

Losses at the gene ends were 4 bases for V and 4 bases for J; bases not matched to a gene: 11. Germline V CDR1 and CDR2: LGHNA, YNFKEQ. This CDR3 is 16 amino acids long. The PCR was carried out with 60 Vbeta primers and 13 Jbeta primers. TCRdb keeps only in-frame clones here, not all; method: immunoSEQ multiplex PCR. The sample lists approximately 140,000 clones; roughly three quarters were seen once. Notes on the study in general: A prior analysis recorded that most TCR beta V segments were productive about 90% or about 30% of the time. Highly shared variants forming one cluster were likely a sequencing artifact. For TCR beta chains, V- and J-gene trimming was later linked to a missense DCLRE1C variant.

This chain connects TRBV4-2 to TRBJ1-2, with 8 bases matching TRBD1. The specimen sequenced was PBMCs. The TCR originated in a man younger than 35 in good health and CMV-seronegative. The CDR3 sequence: CASSPKDRDPFYGYTF. The CDR3 DNA reads TGTGCCAGCAGCCCAAAGGACAGGGACCCTTTCTATGGCTACACCTTC.